The clone carrying this T cell receptor beta chain was recorded at least ten times. This sample stems from a study of T-cell reconstitution after alpha-beta-depleted transplantation in children. It was with unique molecular identifiers that the TCRbeta library was prepared. Via MiXCR, TCRdb re-called the PCR reads, giving one row per CDR3 protein. The sample shows around 680,000 distinct CDR3 sequences, approximately 16% of them seen only once. The receptor comes from a human donor who donated a stem cell graft to a child with acute myeloid leukemia. The input for sequencing was PBMCs from the stem cell graft donor, taken from the stem cell graft.

The CDR3 region is CSVQGQETQYF. The CDR3 bases are TGCAGCGTTCAGGGCCAAGAGACCCAGTACTTC. The chain employs TRBV29-1 and TRBJ2-5; TRBD1 is a possible D gene (5 bases). V lost 5 bases and J lost 1, with 5 bases in between. The germline V gene has CDR1 SQVTM and CDR2 ANQGSEA. The CDR3 sequence is 11 residues long.